A single sample gave rise to the 6 T cell receptor beta chains below, sequenced in a study of read filtering for tumor transcriptome and immune sequencing. The library was built from about 400 ng RNA with molecular barcoded adaptors for alpha/delta and beta/gamma chains. TCRdb independently ran MiXCR on the reads; one entry per CDR3 protein. The table lists 5,500 to 6,000 distinct CDR3 sequences, around 21% of them singletons, with about 22% in the top ten. Source material: a population of CD138-negative cells sorted from bone marrow. All receptors derive from a donor at least 40 years old with multiple myeloma.

In its sample, this clonotype ranks as large. This rearrangement joins TRBV5-6 to TRBJ2-7; 8 nucleotides match TRBD1. The germline CDR1 and CDR2 sequences are SGHDT and YYEEEE. The CDR3 is 15 amino acids. The V gene end was trimmed by 4 bases and the J gene end by 2 bases; junction bases not matched to a gene: 8. The CDR3 protein is CASSHRDRWAYEQYF. The CDR3 DNA reads TGTGCCAGCAGCCACCGGGACAGGTGGGCCTACGAGCAGTACTTC.

In its sample, this clonotype is medium-sized. V usage is TRBV7-3 and J usage is TRBJ2-7, with TRBD1 as a possible D gene (5 bases). The CDR3 is made up of 13 amino acids. The V end was cut by 2 bases, the J end by 6 bases, with 11 bases between. CDR1 is SGHTA, CDR2 FQGTGA, per germline. CDR3 sequence: CASSLSGPGEQYF. Written as DNA, the CDR3 is TGTGCCAGCAGCTTATCAGGGCCGGGCGAGCAGTACTTC. The entire variable domain, with the rest obtained from reference TRBV7-3 and TRBJ2-7, is as follows: GAGVSQTPSNKVTEKGKYVELRCDPISGHTALYWYRQSLGQGPEFLIYFQGTGAADDSGLPNDRFFAVRPEGSVSTLKIQRTERGDSAVYLCASSLSGPGEQYFGPGTRLTVT.

Sample share makes this clonotype medium-sized (0.01 to 0.1%). The CDR3: CASRKPGQGSSNTEAFF. For the CDR3, the DNA is TGTGCCAGCAGAAAACCGGGACAGGGATCGTCGAACACTGAAGCTTTCTTT. This chain uses TRBV7-9 with TRBJ1-1; 9 bases match TRBD1. Germline V lookup: CDR1 SEHNR, CDR2 FQNEAQ (reference sequence). V lost 6 bases to trimming and J lost 1 base; unmatched junction nucleotides: 12. There are 17 residues in the CDR3.

This clonotype was observed at least ten times. The genes are TRBV4-1 and TRBJ1-3; D ambiguous. The CDR3 extends over 14 amino acids. The germline CDR1 and CDR2 sequences are MGHRA and YSYEKL. Trimming stripped 1 base from V and 4 bases from J, with 8 bases between. CDR3 sequence: CASSQVNGGNTIYF. CDR3 sequence (DNA): TGCGCCAGCAGCCAAGTGAACGGGGGAAACACCATATATTTT.

This clonotype was detected many times. A much more abundant neighbour one base away suggests this may be a read error. The chain is built from TRBV2 and TRBJ2-3; 7 bases align to TRBD2. The CDR3 extends over 11 amino acids. Germline CDR1 reads SNHLY; CDR2 reads FYNNEI. The junction had 5 bases not matched to a gene; V was cut back by 6 bases and J by 11 bases. CDR3 sequence (DNA): TGTGCCAGCAGAGACCCGGGGGGGCAGTATTTT. Translated: CASRDPGGQYF. The full variable domain, with the rest looked up from reference TRBV2 and TRBJ2-3, is EPEVTQTPSHQVTQMGQEVILRCVPISNHLYFYWYRQILGQKVEFLVSFYNNEISEKSEIFDDQFSVERPDGSNFTLKIRSTKLEDSAMYFCASRDPGGQYFGPGTRLTVL.

This clonotype is deemed medium-sized. The genes are TRBV6-2 or TRBV6-3 and TRBJ2-7; D is undetermined. Germline CDR1 MNHEY, CDR2 SVGEGT. Trimming took off 5 bases at V and 3 bases at J, with 8 bases between the two ends. This CDR3 has 12 amino acids. The CDR3 loop is CASSPSRYEQYF. CDR3 bases: TGTGCCAGCAGTCCCTCTCGCTACGAGCAGTACTTC.